The 24 T cell receptor beta chains reported below all come from one sample, sequenced in a study of blood T cells in healthy people across ages. A sample-barcoded 5' primer and a J-beta primer mix were used in a second PCR of about 7 to 11 cycles. TCRdb used MiXCR to reprocess the 5' RACE reads, holding one entry per CDR3 protein. The data contain about 970,000 distinct CDR3 sequences, 45% to 60% of them seen just once; the ten biggest clones take up 20% to 25%. The sequencing input was blood. The receptors derive from a woman aged 55-70 years in good health.

This sequence joins TRBV7-2 and TRBJ1-4; no clear D. The CDR3 spans 17 residues. Germline V lookup: CDR1 SGHTA, CDR2 FQGNSA. Trimming took off 2 bases at V and 0 bases at J, with 13 bases between the two ends. In nucleotides, the CDR3 is TGTGCCAGCAGCTTATTCAGCAGCTATGCAACTAATGAAAAACTGTTTTTT. It codes for CASSLFSSYATNEKLFF.

The CDR3 bases are TGTGCCAGCAGCCACGCGCAGACTAGCGGGAGTTGGGCCGGCTACGAGCAGTACTTC. The encoded protein is CASSHAQTSGSWAGYEQYF. This chain joins TRBV4-2 and TRBJ2-4, with 12 positions matching TRBD2. TRBJ2-7 matches the DNA end more closely, so the J call is doubtful. CDR1 and CDR2 from the germline V gene are LGHNA and YNFKEQ. CDR3 length equals 19 residues.

The sample holds one count of this clonotype. The chain carries TRBV30 and TRBJ1-2; a weak D match, TRBD1 (6 bases). Looked up from germline, CDR1 is GTSNPN and CDR2 is SVGIG (reference sequence). V was trimmed by 0 bases and J by 3 bases, leaving 14 bases between them. The CDR3 totals 15 residues. The CDR3 coding sequence is TGTGCCTGGAGTGTACGCGGCAGGGGTGACTATGGCTACACCTTC. Translated: CAWSVRGRGDYGYTF. Full variable domain (remainder filled in from reference TRBV30 and TRBJ1-2): SQTIHQWPATLVQPVGSPLSLECTVEGTSNPNLYWYRQAAGRGLQLLFYSVGIGQISSEVPQNLSASRPQDRQFILSSKKLLLSDSGFYLCAWSVRGRGDYGYTFGSGTRLTVV.

This clonotype has just a few counts. The chain couples TRBV20-1 to TRBJ2-1; D remains ambiguous. Germline loops: CDR1 DFQATT, CDR2 SNEGSKA (reference sequence). The CDR3 is made up of 15 amino acids. The germline V and J ends were trimmed by 1 base and 3 bases, with 13 bases remaining between them. The CDR3 nucleotides read TGCAGTGCTAGAGGGTTACAGATTTTCTACAATGAGCAGTTCTTC. This sequence encodes CSARGLQIFYNEQFF.

The rearrangement joins TRBV6-1 to TRBJ2-7, with TRBD1 as a possible D gene (5 bases). V dropped 6 bases and J dropped 2 bases, with 11 bases sitting between them. Germline V gene lookup returns CDR1 MNHNS and CDR2 SASEGT. The CDR3 has 13 amino acids. CDR3 sequence (DNA): TGTGCCAGCAGGGTAGGGGAAGCCTACGAGCAGTACTTC. Translation: CASRVGEAYEQYF.

V gene TRBV4-1 combines with J gene TRBJ2-5; D is unclear. With 1 base removed from V and 4 bases from J, the gap between germline ends came to 10 bases. Germline V CDR1 and CDR2: MGHRA, YSYEKL. CDR3 size: 14 residues. Here the CDR3 reads CASSQVSAGETQYF. The CDR3 bases are TGCGCCAGCAGCCAAGTTTCGGCAGGAGAGACCCAGTACTTC.

This clonotype appeared a few times. The chain uses TRBV12-3 or TRBV12-4 and TRBJ1-4; maybe TRBD1 (6 bases). The CDR3 runs to 11 residues. Trimming shortened V by 1 base and J by 14 bases, and 8 bases separated the two germline ends. The CDR3 region is CASSLDRALFF. The CDR3 DNA is TGTGCCAGCAGTTTAGACAGGGCGCTGTTTTTT.

The CDR3 DNA sequence: TGCAGCGTTGTAGGGTTACGGGAAATCTCCAATGAGCAGTTCTTC. Amino acids: CSVVGLREISNEQFF. V is TRBV29-1 and J is TRBJ2-1, with a possible D match to TRBD2 (5 bases). Trimming removed 4 bases at V and 6 bases at J, with 19 bases between. Per germline, CDR1 SQVTM and CDR2 ANQGSEA. This CDR3 spans 15 amino acids.

J is TRBJ2-2 and V is TRBV29-1, with D perhaps TRBD1 (5 bases). The V end was cut by 7 bases, the J end by 8 bases, with 17 bases between. The CDR3 runs to 13 residues. CDR1 and CDR2 from the germline V gene are SQVTM and ANQGSEA. CDR3 amino acids: CSGSAGHMGELFF. The CDR3 bases are TGCAGCGGAAGTGCAGGGCATATGGGGGAGCTGTTTTTT.

The chain uses TRBV5-1 and TRBJ2-3; D perhaps matches TRBD1 (6 bases). Germline-derived CDR1 and CDR2 are SGHRS and YFSETQ. This CDR3 has 15 residues. Between the trimmed V and J ends, which lost 4 bases and 2 bases, there was a span of 14 bases. The CDR3 is CASSPHGQTTDTQYF. DNA for the CDR3: TGCGCCAGCAGCCCGCACGGACAGACCACAGATACGCAGTATTTT.

The sample holds a few counts of this clonotype. V is TRBV10-3 and J is TRBJ2-7; possible D gene TRBD2, 5 bases. This CDR3 region has 12 residues. Trimming left V 11 bases short and J 2 bases short, with 13 bases between. In germline, CDR1 is ENHRY, CDR2 SYGVKD. CDR3 coding DNA: TGTGCCGCTTCGGGATCGACCTACGAGCAGTACTTC. Encoded protein: CAASGSTYEQYF.

The CDR3 loop is CASSLAGFTPNEQFF. In DNA, the CDR3 is TGCGCCAGCAGCTTGGCTGGTTTCACCCCCAATGAGCAGTTCTTC. This chain connects TRBV5-1 to TRBJ2-1; D is ambiguous. V gave up 0 bases and J gave up 6 bases, with 13 bases separating them. Germline CDR1 and CDR2: SGHRS and YFSETQ. The CDR3 loop spans 15 amino acids. The variable domain in full, completed from reference TRBV5-1 and TRBJ2-1, reads KAGVTQTPRYLIKTRGQQVTLSCSPISGHRSVSWYQQTPGQGLQFLFEYFSETQRNKGNFPGRFSGRQFSNSRSEMNVSTLELGDSALYLCASSLAGFTPNEQFFGPGTRLTVL.

The J gene is TRBJ2-3, the V gene TRBV7-2, with TRBD2 matching 9 bases. Germline CDR1 SGHTA, CDR2 FQGNSA. CDR3 length equals 19 residues. The ends lost 3 bases at V and 0 bases at J; junction bases unmatched: 13. The CDR3 DNA is TGTGCCAGCAGCTTCCGTCCTAGCGGGACCCGCTCTAGCACAGATACGCAGTATTTT. Its protein is CASSFRPSGTRSSTDTQYF.

The CDR3 coding sequence is TGCAGTGCTTTCCCTAGCGGGAGCAAGGATACGCAGTATTTT. Translating gives CSAFPSGSKDTQYF. The J gene is TRBJ2-3, the V gene TRBV20-1, with 10 bases lining up with TRBD2. With 5 bases clipped from V and 6 bases from J, the junction kept 8 bases outside the gene matches. Germline CDR1 and CDR2: DFQATT and SNEGSKA (reference sequence). This CDR3 is built from 14 residues.

This clonotype was picked up a small number of times. The chain has TRBV7-2 and TRBJ2-7, with a tentative D call TRBD1 (6 bases). Germline V gene lookup returns CDR1 SGHTA and CDR2 FQGNSA. V dropped 5 bases and J dropped 6 bases, with 17 bases sitting between them. This CDR3 spans 14 amino acids. In DNA form, the CDR3 reads TGTGCCAGCAGCACTCGTACAGGGTCTGTCGAGCAGTACTTC. Translation gives CASSTRTGSVEQYF.

Concerning this clonotype: Germline and junction disagree at one end, which may indicate a read error. The CDR3 DNA sequence: TGTGCCAGCAATTACTCCAGGGGGCGAATGGAGACCCAGTACTTC. This gives the protein CASNYSRGRMETQYF. V usage is TRBV6-2 or TRBV6-3 and J usage is TRBJ2-7, with 8 positions matching TRBD1. The end of the DNA fits TRBJ2-5 better, so the J call may be wrong. There are 15 residues in the CDR3. Germline CDR1 and CDR2: MNHEY and SVGEGT.

This clonotype was recorded a few times. A much larger clone lies one base from this, so it may be a read error. This rearrangement joins TRBV25-1 to TRBJ2-5, with D tentatively TRBD1 (7 bases). This CDR3 comprises 15 residues. Germline CDR1 is MGHDK and CDR2 is SYGVNS. CDR3: CAGSEKAGGGVTQYF. The CDR3 nucleotides are TGTGCCGGCAGTGAGAAGGCAGGGGGAGGTGTGACCCAGTACTTC.

This clonotype was seen only a few times. The V call is TRBV9, the J call TRBJ2-5; TRBD2 agrees at 9 bases. The CDR3 is 18 residues long. Per the germline V gene, CDR1 is SGDLS and CDR2 is YYNGEE. The V and J ends lost 0 bases and 11 bases, in that order; junction bases with no gene match: 20. The CDR3 spells CASSVATLASGIYNEQYF. CDR3 nucleotides: TGTGCCAGCAGCGTAGCTACGTTAGCTAGCGGGATCTACAATGAGCAGTACTTC. Full variable domain (rest looked up from reference TRBV9 and TRBJ2-5): DSGVTQTPKHLITATGQRVTLRCSPRSGDLSVYWYQQSLDQGLQFLIQYYNGEERAKGNILERFSAQQFPDLHSELNLSSLELGDSALYFCASSVATLASGIYNEQYFGPGTRLLVL.

This clonotype is a singleton in its sample. The V gene is TRBV20-1, the J gene TRBJ2-3, with D possibly TRBD2 on 6 matching bases. V was clipped by 6 bases and J by 8 bases, with 15 bases between them. The CDR3 is 12 residues long. Germline loops: CDR1 DFQATT, CDR2 SNEGSKA (reference sequence). The CDR3 coding sequence is TGCAGTGCCCTCGGGGGTGTAGGTACGCAGTATTTT. Encoded protein: CSALGGVGTQYF.

The chain links TRBV3-1 to TRBJ2-1; no clear D gene. V was clipped by 1 base and J by 6 bases, with 4 bases between them. CDR1 is LGHDT and CDR2 is YNNKEL in the germline V gene (reference sequence). CDR3 length: 12 residues. The CDR3 loop is CASSQASNEQFF. The CDR3 coding sequence is TGTGCCAGCAGCCAAGCTAGCAATGAGCAGTTCTTC.

The chain combines TRBV5-1 with TRBJ2-1; D ambiguous. Between the trimmed V and J ends, which lost 4 bases and 3 bases, there was a span of 11 bases. Germline V lookup: CDR1 SGHRS, CDR2 YFSETQ. This CDR3 is built from 14 residues. The CDR3 protein is CASSPGGIYNEQFF. For the CDR3, the DNA is TGCGCCAGCAGCCCGGGCGGCATCTACAATGAGCAGTTCTTC.

The chain recombines TRBV7-2 with TRBJ2-3; no definite D call. CDR1 and CDR2 (germline): SGHTA, FQGNSA. The CDR3 totals 15 residues. Trimming stripped 2 bases from V and 2 bases from J, with 11 bases between. CDR3 coding DNA: TGTGCCAGCAGCTTACGACCTGGAGACACAGATACGCAGTATTTT. Protein: CASSLRPGDTDTQYF.

Comments on this clonotype: One end of the junction is discordant with germline, which a read error may explain. The chain joins TRBV27 to TRBJ2-1; 13 bases are a match to TRBD2. The CDR3 is 15 residues long. Germline V CDR1 and CDR2: MNHEY, SMNVEV (reference sequence). The CDR3 DNA reads TGCGCCAGCACCAGAGGGACTAGCGGGAACAATGAGCAGTTCTTC. It codes for CASTRGTSGNNEQFF.

The chain has TRBV12-3 or TRBV12-4 and TRBJ2-1, with D tentatively TRBD1 (5 bases). The V and J ends lost 1 base and 7 bases respectively, with 11 bases between them. This CDR3 has 14 residues. CDR3 DNA: TGTGCCAGCAGTTTAGAATCAGGGCGGAATGAGCAGTTCTTC. Amino acids: CASSLESGRNEQFF.